The clone carrying this T cell receptor beta chain occurred many times. Its specificity is not known. These data are taken from a study of Graves' ophthalmopathy and Graves' hyperthyroidism. Study summary: Upon initial diagnosis and before any treatment, peripheral blood was collected. Study-level points and caveats: A 13-signature model separated ophthalmopathy from stable hyperthyroidism, reaching around 88% sensitivity and roughly 82% specificity cross-validated. Most thyroid clonotypes with frequency above 0.001 were detected in blood too.

Diagnosis was based on clinical symptoms, serum thyroxine, TRAb, thyroid ultrasound and orbital computed tomography. Looked up from germline, CDR1 is MNHEY and CDR2 is SVGAGI. The trim removed 2 bases at V and 3 bases at J, leaving 1 base unmatched. CDR3 size: 14 residues. Transcripts of RNA were the source for amplifying TCR beta CDR3 regions. HTBI primers were employed in first-round RT-PCR, then a second-round multiplex PCR followed. Via MiXCR, TCRdb re-called the multiplex PCR reads, giving one row per CDR3 protein. The sample gives 150,000 or so distinct CDR3 sequences, 30% to 45% of which show up once; roughly 6% is in the top ten.

The source of this sequence is a woman aged 40 to 50 with Graves' ophthalmopathy. The sample was peripheral blood. The rearrangement joins TRBV6-5 to TRBJ2-7; the match to TRBD1 covers 10 bases. As DNA, the CDR3 is TGTGCCAGCAGTTACGGACAGGGGGGCTACGAGCAGTACTTC. Its translation: CASSYGQGGYEQYF.